This entry lists 10 T cell receptor beta chains sequenced from one sample in a study of OX40 agonist ivuxolimab in advanced cancers. Library construction relied on the immunoSEQ multiplex PCR assay. The table was pulled from immuneACCESS by TCRdb, which kept in-frame rearrangements only. Such tables lose some clones; where checked, under half of the loss comes from unresolved V genes, and the rest has no known cause. The sample has 55,000 to 75,000 clones on record, 75% to 90% of them singletons. Approximately 1.4% of the sample is in the top ten clones. The sample here was CD4+ or CD8+ T cells sorted from blood, taken in a trial of the OX40 agonist ivuxolimab. The receptors originated from an adult with an advanced solid tumor such as melanoma, head and neck, liver or kidney cancer.

V usage is TRBV11-3 and J usage is TRBJ2-7, with D hard to call. Deletions cut 0 bases from V and 2 bases from J, with 11 bases between. The length of the CDR3 is 15 residues. The germline V gene encodes CDR1 SGHNT and CDR2 YENEEA. CDR3 nucleotides: TGTGCCAGCAGCTTAGAAGAGGCGCCGGCCTACGAGCAGTACTTC. This codes for CASSLEEAPAYEQYF.

CDR3: CATSRDYVNTEAFF. The CDR3 nucleotides are TGTGCCACCAGCAGAGATTACGTGAACACTGAAGCTTTCTTT. The chain couples TRBV15 to TRBJ1-1; D not resolved. There are 14 residues in the CDR3. Trimming left V 0 bases short and J 0 bases short, with 5 bases between. Germline-derived CDR1 and CDR2 are LNHNV and YYDKDF (reference sequence).

V usage is TRBV5-1 and J usage is TRBJ2-5; no firm D call. This CDR3 region has 15 residues. Germline V lookup: CDR1 SGHRS, CDR2 YFSETQ. The V gene lost 4 bases and the J gene lost 5 bases, with 18 bases spanning the gap. The CDR3 loop reads CASSPSSGPRETQYF. CDR3 DNA sequence: TGCGCCAGCAGCCCCTCCTCGGGCCCCCGGGAGACCCAGTACTTC. Supplemented by reference TRBV5-1 and TRBJ2-5, the full variable domain reads KAGVTQTPRYLIKTRGQQVTLSCSPISGHRSVSWYQQTPGQGLQFLFEYFSETQRNKGNFPGRFSGRQFSNSRSEMNVSTLELGDSALYLCASSPSSGPRETQYFGPGTRLLVL.

V is TRBV2 and J is TRBJ1-5, with 9 bases identical to TRBD1. V dropped 5 bases and J dropped 5; count of bases not matched to a gene: 7. In germline, CDR1 is SNHLY, CDR2 FYNNEI. The CDR3 has 15 residues. CDR3 coding DNA: TGTGCCAGCAGTCCGGGACAGGGAAGTCATCAGCCCCAGCATTTT. Protein product: CASSPGQGSHQPQHF.

The chain carries TRBV18 and TRBJ2-1; the D gene is possibly TRBD2 (5 bases). Germline assignment: CDR1 KGHSH and CDR2 LQKENI. The CDR3 extends over 16 amino acids. Trimming removed 2 bases from V and 1 base from J, with 12 bases in between. CDR3: CASSPSGAGSYNEQFF. CDR3 nucleotide sequence: TGTGCCAGCTCACCAAGCGGAGCCGGATCCTACAATGAGCAGTTCTTC.

J is TRBJ1-4 and V is TRBV29-1, with TRBD1 as a possible D gene (6 bases). Germline lookup yields CDR1 SQVTM and CDR2 ANQGSEA. V lost 6 bases to trimming and J lost 7 bases, with 21 bases between them. The CDR3 loop spans 15 amino acids. The CDR3 nucleotides are TGCAGCGTCTCCATTGCCGGGGGGGCTGGTGAAAAACTGTTTTTT. It yields the protein CSVSIAGGAGEKLFF.

The chain uses TRBV5-1 and TRBJ2-1; tentatively, D is TRBD2 (5 bases). The V end was cut by 4 bases, the J end by 9 bases, with 14 bases between. The length of the CDR3 is 13 residues. From germline, CDR1 is SGHRS and CDR2 YFSETQ. CDR3 coding DNA: TGCGCCAGCAGCATGGAAACTAGTCCTGAGCAGTTCTTC. Translated: CASSMETSPEQFF.

This clone was observed a few times. This sequence joins TRBV7-9 and TRBJ2-7; 7 bases fit TRBD1. This CDR3 region has 14 residues. Trimming cost V 1 base and J 5 bases; bases outside gene matches: 5. CDR1 and CDR2 from the germline V gene are SEHNR and FQNEAQ (reference sequence). For the CDR3, the DNA is TGTGCCAGCAGCTTAGAGGACAGGTCCCACGAGCAGTACTTC. Amino acids: CASSLEDRSHEQYF. Using reference TRBV7-9 and TRBJ2-7 for the parts outside the CDR3, the full variable domain is DTGVSQNPRHKITKRGQNVTFRCDPISEHNRLYWYRQTLGQGPEFLTYFQNEAQLEKSRLLSDRFSAERPKGSFSTLEIQRTEQGDSAMYLCASSLEDRSHEQYFGPGTRLTVT.

The chain has TRBV6-5 and TRBJ1-3, with TRBD1 matching 9 bases. This CDR3 has 13 amino acids. The V gene's germline CDR1 is MNHEY and CDR2 SVGAGI. Trimming cost V 5 bases and J 8 bases; bases outside gene matches: 4. CDR3 region: CASSPGQGYTIYF. The CDR3 nucleotides read TGTGCCAGCAGTCCGGGACAGGGATACACCATATATTTT.

In the case of this clone: Germline is not matched at one junction end, which may reflect a read error. V and J are TRBV6-5 and TRBJ2-7; D ambiguous. CDR1 is MNHEY and CDR2 is SVGAGI in the germline V gene. This CDR3 region has 14 residues. CDR3 sequence: CASSYTYPPGVAGF. In DNA, the CDR3 is TGTGCCAGCAGTTACACCTACCCCCCAGGAGTAGCTGGATTC.